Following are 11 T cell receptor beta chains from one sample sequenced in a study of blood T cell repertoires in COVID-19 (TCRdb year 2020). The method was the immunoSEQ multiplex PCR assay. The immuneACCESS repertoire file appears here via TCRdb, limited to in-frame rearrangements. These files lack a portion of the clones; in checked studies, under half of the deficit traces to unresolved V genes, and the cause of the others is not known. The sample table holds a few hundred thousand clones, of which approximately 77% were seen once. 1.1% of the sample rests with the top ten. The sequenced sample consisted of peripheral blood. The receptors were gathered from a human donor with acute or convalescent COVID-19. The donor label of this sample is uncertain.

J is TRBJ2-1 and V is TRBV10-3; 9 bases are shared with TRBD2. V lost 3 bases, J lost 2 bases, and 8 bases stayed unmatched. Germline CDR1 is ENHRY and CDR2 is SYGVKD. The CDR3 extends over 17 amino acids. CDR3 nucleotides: TGTGCCATCAGTGACCTGAGTAGCGGGGGCGCCTACAATGAGCAGTTCTTC. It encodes CAISDLSSGGAYNEQFF.

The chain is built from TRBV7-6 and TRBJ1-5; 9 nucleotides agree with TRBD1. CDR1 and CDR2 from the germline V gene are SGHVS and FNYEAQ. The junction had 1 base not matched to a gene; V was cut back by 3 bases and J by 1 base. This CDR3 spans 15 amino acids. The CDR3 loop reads CASSLTGGSNQPQHF. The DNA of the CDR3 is TGTGCCAGCAGCTTGACAGGGGGGAGCAATCAGCCCCAGCATTTT.

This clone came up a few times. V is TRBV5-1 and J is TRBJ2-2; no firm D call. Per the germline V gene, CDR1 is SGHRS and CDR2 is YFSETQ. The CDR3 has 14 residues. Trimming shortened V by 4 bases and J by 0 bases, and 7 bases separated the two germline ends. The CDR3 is CASSLQSNTGELFF. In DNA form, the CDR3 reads TGCGCCAGCAGCCTACAGTCGAACACCGGGGAGCTGTTTTTT.

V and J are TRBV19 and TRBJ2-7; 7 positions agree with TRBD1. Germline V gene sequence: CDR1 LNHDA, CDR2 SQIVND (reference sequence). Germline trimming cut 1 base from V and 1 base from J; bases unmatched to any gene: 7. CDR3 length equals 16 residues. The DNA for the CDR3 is TGTGCCAGTAGTATAGTGCTGGGGACAGTTTCCTACGAGCAGTACTTC. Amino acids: CASSIVLGTVSYEQYF.

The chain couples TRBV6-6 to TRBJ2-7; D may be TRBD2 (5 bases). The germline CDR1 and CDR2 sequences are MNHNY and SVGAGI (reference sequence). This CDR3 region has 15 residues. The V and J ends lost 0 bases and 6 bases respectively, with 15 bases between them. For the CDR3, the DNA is TGTGCCAGCAGTTACTCGATCGGGGTATTTGGCGAGCAGTACTTC. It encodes CASSYSIGVFGEQYF.

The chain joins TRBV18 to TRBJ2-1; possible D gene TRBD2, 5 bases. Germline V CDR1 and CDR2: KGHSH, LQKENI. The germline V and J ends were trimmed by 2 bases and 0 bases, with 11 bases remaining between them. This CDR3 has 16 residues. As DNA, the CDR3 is TGTGCCAGCTCACCAACCCGGGGTAGCTCCTACAATGAGCAGTTCTTC. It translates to CASSPTRGSSYNEQFF. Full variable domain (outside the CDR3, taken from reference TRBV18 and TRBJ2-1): NAGVMQNPRHLVRRRGQEARLRCSPMKGHSHVYWYRQLPEEGLKFMVYLQKENIIDESGMPKERFSAEFPKEGPSILRIQQVVRGDSAAYFCASSPTRGSSYNEQFFGPGTRLTVL.

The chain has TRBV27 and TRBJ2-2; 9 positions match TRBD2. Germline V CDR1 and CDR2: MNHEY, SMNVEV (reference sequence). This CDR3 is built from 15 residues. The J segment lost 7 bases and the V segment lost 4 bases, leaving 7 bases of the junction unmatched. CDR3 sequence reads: CASSWAGGLGGELFF. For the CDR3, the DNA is TGTGCCAGCAGTTGGGCGGGGGGGCTCGGCGGGGAGCTGTTTTTT.

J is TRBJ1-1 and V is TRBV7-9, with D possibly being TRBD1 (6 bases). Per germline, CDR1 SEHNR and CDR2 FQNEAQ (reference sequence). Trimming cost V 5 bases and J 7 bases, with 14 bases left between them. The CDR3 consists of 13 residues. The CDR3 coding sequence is TGTGCCAGCAGCCCCCCAGACAGGAATGAAGCTTTCTTT. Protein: CASSPPDRNEAFF.

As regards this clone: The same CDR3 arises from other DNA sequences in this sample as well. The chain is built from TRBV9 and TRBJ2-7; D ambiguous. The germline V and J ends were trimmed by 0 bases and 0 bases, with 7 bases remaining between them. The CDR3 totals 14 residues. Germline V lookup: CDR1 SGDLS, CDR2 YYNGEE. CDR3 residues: CASSVVPSSYEQYF. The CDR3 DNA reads TGTGCCAGCAGCGTAGTGCCGAGCTCCTACGAGCAGTACTTC.

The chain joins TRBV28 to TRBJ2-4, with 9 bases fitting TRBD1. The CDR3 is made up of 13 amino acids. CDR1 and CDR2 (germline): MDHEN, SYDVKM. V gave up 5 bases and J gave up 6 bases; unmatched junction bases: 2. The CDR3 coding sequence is TGTGCCAGCAGTACAGGGGGCAGAAACATTCAGTACTTC. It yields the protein CASSTGGRNIQYF.

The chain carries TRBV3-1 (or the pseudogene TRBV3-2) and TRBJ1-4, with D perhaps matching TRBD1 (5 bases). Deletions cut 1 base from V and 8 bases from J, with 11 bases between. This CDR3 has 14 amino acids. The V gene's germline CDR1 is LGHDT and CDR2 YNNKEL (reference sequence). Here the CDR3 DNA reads TGTGCCAGCAGCCAAGTGCGGGGGAAGGAAAAACTGTTTTTT. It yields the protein CASSQVRGKEKLFF.